This T cell receptor (beta chain) came from a study of metastatic and nonmetastatic thyroid tumors. About the research overall: Repertoires from blood and tumor or nodule tissue of malignant and benign thyroid patients were compared.

In this sample, this clone turned up many times. Each patient came to thyroid surgery without any prior treatment (of any kind). In the original workflow: A distant-metastasis classifier for papillary thyroid cancer was built using CDR3 differences across clinicopathological groups. TCRdb re-called clones via MiXCR from the PCR reads. TCRdb, not the original authors, processed these V and J calls. The data show more than 20,000 clones, approximately 24% seen once. The CDR3 consists of 15 residues. Germline values: CDR1 MGHRA, CDR2 YSYEKL. With 2 bases removed from V and 6 bases from J, the gap between germline ends came to 14 bases.

The origin of this receptor is a female donor with papillary thyroid cancer or a benign thyroid nodule (not recorded which). Some clones in this sample may be carry-over from other donors' samples. Sequencing input: tumor tissue. The chain has TRBV4-1 and TRBJ1-5; D not resolved. The chain's CDR3 is CASSQLYLGTQPQHF. In DNA form, the CDR3 reads TGCGCCAGCAGCCAACTATATTTAGGCACTCAGCCCCAGCATTTT.